Described below is a single TCR beta chain sequence and its context. The sample belongs to a study of spatial heterogeneity in lung cancer. TCRdb used MiXCR to reprocess the 5' RACE reads, holding one entry per CDR3 protein. The table has roughly 38,000 distinct CDR3 sequences, roughly a tenth seen once. Described time point: blood at routine non-recurrence follow-up after resection. This specimen consisted of PBMCs, obtained at follow-up. The source of this sequence is a female donor with early-stage non-small cell lung cancer.

The CDR3 region has the DNA TGTGCCAGCAGTGAAGGGACAGGACCTAACTATGGCTACACCTTC. It is translated as CASSEGTGPNYGYTF. The rearrangement links TRBV2 to TRBJ1-2; 7 positions agree with TRBD1. The CDR3 has 15 residues. Trimming cost V 1 base and J 0 bases; bases outside gene matches: 2. Per the germline V gene, CDR1 is SNHLY and CDR2 is FYNNEI. Using reference TRBV2 and TRBJ1-2 for the parts outside the CDR3, the full variable domain is EPEVTQTPSHQVTQMGQEVILRCVPISNHLYFYWYRQILGQKVEFLVSFYNNEISEKSEIFDDQFSVERPDGSNFTLKIRSTKLEDSAMYFCASSEGTGPNYGYTFGSGTRLTVV.